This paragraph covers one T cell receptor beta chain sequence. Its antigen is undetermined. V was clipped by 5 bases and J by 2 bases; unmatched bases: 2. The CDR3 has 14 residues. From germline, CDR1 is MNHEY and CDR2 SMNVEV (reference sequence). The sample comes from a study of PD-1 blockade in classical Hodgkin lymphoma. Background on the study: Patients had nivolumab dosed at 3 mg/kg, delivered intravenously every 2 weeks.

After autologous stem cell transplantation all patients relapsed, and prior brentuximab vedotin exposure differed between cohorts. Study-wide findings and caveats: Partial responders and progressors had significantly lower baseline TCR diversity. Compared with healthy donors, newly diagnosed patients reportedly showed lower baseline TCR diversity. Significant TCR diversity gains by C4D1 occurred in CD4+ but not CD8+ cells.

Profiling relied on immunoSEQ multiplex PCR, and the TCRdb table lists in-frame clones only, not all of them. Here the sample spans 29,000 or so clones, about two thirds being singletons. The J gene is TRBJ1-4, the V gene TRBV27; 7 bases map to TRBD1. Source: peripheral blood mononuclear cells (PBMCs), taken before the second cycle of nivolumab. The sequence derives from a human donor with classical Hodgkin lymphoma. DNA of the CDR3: TGTGCCAGCAGTCCGACAGGGACTAATGAAAAACTGTTTTTT. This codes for CASSPTGTNEKLFF.